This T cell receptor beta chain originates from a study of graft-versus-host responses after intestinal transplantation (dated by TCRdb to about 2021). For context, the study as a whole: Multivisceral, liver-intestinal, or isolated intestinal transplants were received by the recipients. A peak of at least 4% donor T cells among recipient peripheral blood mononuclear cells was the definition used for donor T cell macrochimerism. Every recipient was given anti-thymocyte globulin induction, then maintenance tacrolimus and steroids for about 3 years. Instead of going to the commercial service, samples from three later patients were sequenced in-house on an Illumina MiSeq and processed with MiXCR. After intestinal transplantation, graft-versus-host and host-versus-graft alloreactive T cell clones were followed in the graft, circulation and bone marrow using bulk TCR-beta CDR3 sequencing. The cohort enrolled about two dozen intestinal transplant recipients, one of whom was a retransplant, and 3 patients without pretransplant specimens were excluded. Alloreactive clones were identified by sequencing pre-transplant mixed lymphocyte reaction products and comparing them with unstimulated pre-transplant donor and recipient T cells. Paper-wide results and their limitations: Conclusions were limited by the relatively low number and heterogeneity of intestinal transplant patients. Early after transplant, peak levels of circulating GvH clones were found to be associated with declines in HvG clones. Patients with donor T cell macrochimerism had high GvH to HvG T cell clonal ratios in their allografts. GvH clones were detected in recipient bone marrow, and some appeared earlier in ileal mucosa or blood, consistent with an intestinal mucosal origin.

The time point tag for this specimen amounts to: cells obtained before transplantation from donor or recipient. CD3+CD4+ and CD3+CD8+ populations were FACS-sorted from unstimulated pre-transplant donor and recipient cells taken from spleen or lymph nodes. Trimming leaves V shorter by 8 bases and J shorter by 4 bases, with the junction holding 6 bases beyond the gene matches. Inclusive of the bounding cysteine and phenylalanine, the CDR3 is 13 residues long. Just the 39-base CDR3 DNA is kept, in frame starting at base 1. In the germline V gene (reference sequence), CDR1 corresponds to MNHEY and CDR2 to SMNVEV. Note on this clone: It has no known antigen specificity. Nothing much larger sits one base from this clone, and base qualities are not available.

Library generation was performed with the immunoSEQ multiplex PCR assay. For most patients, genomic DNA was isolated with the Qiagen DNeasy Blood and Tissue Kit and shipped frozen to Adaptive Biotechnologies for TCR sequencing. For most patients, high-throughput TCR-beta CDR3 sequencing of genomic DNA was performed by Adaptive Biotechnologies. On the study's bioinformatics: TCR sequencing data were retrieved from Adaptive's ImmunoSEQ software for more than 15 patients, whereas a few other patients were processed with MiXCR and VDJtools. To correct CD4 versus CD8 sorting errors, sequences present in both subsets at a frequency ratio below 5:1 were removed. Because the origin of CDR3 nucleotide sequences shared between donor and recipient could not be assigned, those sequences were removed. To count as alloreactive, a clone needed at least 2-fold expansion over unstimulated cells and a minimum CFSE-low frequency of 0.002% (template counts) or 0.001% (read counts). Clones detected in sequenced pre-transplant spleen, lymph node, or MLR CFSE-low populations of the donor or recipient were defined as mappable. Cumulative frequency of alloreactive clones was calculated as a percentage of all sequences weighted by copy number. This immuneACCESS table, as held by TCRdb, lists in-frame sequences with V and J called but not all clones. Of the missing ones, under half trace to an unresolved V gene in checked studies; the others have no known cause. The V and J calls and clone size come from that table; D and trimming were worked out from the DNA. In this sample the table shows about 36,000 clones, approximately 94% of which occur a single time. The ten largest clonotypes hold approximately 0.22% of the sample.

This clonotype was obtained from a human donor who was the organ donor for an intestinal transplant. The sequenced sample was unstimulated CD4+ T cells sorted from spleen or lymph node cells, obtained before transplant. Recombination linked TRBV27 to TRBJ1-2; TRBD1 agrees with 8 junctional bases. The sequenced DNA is TGTGCCAGCGGTCAGGGGGCCCCCTATGGCTACACCTTC. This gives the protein CASGQGAPYGYTF.